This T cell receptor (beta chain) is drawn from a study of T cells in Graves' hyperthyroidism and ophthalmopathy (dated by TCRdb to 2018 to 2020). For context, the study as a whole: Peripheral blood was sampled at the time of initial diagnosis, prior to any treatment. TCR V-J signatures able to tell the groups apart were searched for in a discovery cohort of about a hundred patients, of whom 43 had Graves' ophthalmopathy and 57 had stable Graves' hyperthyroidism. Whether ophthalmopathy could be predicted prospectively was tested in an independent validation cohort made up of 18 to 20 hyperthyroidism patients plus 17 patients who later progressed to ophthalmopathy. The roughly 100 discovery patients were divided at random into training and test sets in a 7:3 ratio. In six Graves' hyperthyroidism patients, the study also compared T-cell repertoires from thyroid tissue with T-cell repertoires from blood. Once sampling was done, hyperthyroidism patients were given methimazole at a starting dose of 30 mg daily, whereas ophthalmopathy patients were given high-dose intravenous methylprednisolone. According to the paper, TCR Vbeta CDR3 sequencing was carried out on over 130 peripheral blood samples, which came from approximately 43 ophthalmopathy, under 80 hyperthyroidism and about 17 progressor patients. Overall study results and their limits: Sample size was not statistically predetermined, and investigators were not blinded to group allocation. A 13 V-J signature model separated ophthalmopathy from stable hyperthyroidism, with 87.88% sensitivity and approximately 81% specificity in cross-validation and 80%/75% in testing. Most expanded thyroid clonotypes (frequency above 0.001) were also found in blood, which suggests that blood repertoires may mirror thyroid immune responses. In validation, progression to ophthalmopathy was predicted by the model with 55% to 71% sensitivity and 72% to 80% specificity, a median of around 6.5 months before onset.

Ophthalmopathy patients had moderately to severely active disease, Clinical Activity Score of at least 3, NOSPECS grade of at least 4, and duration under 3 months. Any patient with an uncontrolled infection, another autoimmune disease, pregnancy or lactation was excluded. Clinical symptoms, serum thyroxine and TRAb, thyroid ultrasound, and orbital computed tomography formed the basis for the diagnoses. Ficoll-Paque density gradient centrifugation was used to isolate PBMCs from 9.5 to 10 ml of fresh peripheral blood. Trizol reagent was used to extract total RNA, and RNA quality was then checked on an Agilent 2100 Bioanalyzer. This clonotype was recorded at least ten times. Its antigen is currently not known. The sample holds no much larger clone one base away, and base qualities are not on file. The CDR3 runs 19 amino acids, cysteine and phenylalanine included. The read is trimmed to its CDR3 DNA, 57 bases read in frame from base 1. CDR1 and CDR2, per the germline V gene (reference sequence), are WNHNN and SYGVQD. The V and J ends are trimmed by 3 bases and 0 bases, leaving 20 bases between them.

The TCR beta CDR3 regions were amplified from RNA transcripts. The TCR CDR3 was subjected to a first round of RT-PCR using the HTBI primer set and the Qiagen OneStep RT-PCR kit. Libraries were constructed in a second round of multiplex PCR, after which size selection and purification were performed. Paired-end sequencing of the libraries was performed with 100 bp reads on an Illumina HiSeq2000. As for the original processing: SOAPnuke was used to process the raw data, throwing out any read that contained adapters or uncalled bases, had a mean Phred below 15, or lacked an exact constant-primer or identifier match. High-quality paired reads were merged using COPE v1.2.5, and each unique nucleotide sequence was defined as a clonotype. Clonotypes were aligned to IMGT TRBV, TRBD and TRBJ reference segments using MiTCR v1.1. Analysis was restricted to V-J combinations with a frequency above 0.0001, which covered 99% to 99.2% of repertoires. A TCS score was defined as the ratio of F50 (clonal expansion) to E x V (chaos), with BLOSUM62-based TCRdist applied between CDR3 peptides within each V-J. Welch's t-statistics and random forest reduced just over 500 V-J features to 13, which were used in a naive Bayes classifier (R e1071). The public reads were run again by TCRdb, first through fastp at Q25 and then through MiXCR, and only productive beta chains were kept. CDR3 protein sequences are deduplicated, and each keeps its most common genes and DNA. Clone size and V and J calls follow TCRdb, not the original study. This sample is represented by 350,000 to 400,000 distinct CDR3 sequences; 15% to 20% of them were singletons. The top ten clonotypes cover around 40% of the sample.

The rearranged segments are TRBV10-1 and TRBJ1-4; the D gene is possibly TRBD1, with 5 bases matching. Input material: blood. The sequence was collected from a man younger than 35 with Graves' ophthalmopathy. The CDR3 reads CASSELKMGREATNEKLFF. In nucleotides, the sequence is TGCGCCAGCAGTGAACTCAAAATGGGCAGGGAGGCAACTAATGAAAAACTGTTTTTT.